This T cell receptor (beta chain) was sequenced in a study of blood T cell repertoires in COVID-19. The participants were between roughly 18 and 100 years old and came from roughly 24 US areas. Clinical history as reported by participants underpinned cohort assignment. A case of COVID-19 had been met by exposed participants within 2 weeks before study entry. Per the authors' pipeline: Estimation of nucleated cell counts relied on the amplification of reference gene primers. Using immunoSEQ multiplex PCR, the repertoire was profiled, and TCRdb retains in-frame clones only, with some absent. The V and J calls and clone size are taken from that table; D and trimming were inferred from the DNA. Found here are about 320,000 clones, around 84% of them singletons; the top ten hold about 1.9%. V shed 0 bases and J 5 bases; nucleotides not matched to a gene: 7. CDR3 length equals 15 residues. Germline V gene sequence: CDR1 SGHRS, CDR2 YFSETQ.

This TCR was recovered from a woman aged 25 to 39 who had been exposed to COVID-19. The sequencing input was PBMCs or T cells enriched from blood (not recorded which). The rearrangement joins TRBV5-1 to TRBJ2-7; TRBD1 agrees at 8 bases. CDR3 amino acids: CASSLEGQVIDEQYF. CDR3 DNA: TGCGCCAGCAGCTTGGAGGGACAGGTAATAGACGAGCAGTACTTC. Variable domain in full (rest from reference TRBV5-1 and TRBJ2-7): KAGVTQTPRYLIKTRGQQVTLSCSPISGHRSVSWYQQTPGQGLQFLFEYFSETQRNKGNFPGRFSGRQFSNSRSEMNVSTLELGDSALYLCASSLEGQVIDEQYFGPGTRLTVT.